These T cell receptor beta chains were read from a single sample in a study of T cell changes during pregnancy in multiple sclerosis. Using immunoSEQ multiplex PCR, the repertoire was profiled, and TCRdb retains in-frame clones only, with some absent. The table lists about 100,000 clones, approximately 94% of them singletons. This specimen consisted of peripheral blood, obtained before pregnancy. These receptors originate from a female donor with multiple sclerosis, enrolled in a pregnancy study. CDR3s include the opening cysteine and the closing phenylalanine or tryptophan. A D gene is named only where the DNA matches it firmly. Clone size, where shown, is once, few, many, or a class for clones that have expanded.

cdr3_length d_call j_call v_call clone_size cdr3_nt cdr3_aa
15 TRBD1 TRBJ2-3 TRBV5-1 - TGCGCCAGCAGCTTGAGGGGGACAGCAGGGGATACGCAGTATTTT CASSLRGTAGDTQYF
15 TRBD1 TRBJ1-1 TRBV5-6 - TGTGCCAGCAGCTTAGGGACAGTAAGGAACACTGAAGCTTTCTTT CASSLGTVRNTEAFF
19 TRBD2 TRBJ2-1 TRBV5-1 - TGCGCCAGCAGCCATGGGGGCCCCACAGGACTAGCGGGAACTTATGAGCAGTTCTTC CASSHGGPTGLAGTYEQFF
15 TRBD1 TRBJ2-5 TRBV14 - TGTGCCAGCAGCCAAGACAGGGGGCGGGTGGAGACCCAGTACTTC CASSQDRGRVETQYF
18 - TRBJ2-1 TRBV4-1 - TGCGCCAGCAGCCAGGAAGAACTAGCATCACGGTCCTACAATGAGCAGTTCTTC CASSQEELASRSYNEQFF
17 TRBD1 TRBJ2-1 TRBV11-2 - TGTGCCAGCAGCTCCCGTGGGAGGGACAGGGTCTACAATGAGCAGTTCTTC CASSSRGRDRVYNEQFF
12 - TRBJ1-1 TRBV5-4 - TGTGCCAGCAGCTTGGCGACAGCCCCAGCTTTCTTT CASSLATAPAFF
14 TRBD1 TRBJ1-1 TRBV5-5 - TGTGCCAGCAGCTCCAAACCGGGACAGGGAGAAGCTTTCTTT CASSSKPGQGEAFF
16 - TRBJ2-2 TRBV11-2 - TGTGCCAGCGGATCTCATGACGGGGGAGAAACCGGGGAGCTGTTTTTT CASGSHDGGETGELFF
16 TRBD2 TRBJ2-1 TRBV7-9 - TGTGCCAGCAGCTTAGTTGGCGGGAGTGTGATCAATGAGCAGTTCTTC CASSLVGGSVINEQFF
15 TRBD2 TRBJ2-1 TRBV6-5 - TGTGCCAGCAGTTATGGGGGGGTCTCCTACAATGAGCAGTTCTTC CASSYGGVSYNEQFF
12 TRBD1 TRBJ2-7 TRBV29-1 - TGCAGCGCCCGGGACAGGGGGTACGAGCAGTACTTC CSARDRGYEQYF
17 - TRBJ2-2 TRBV25-1 - TGTGCCAGCAGAGGCCTAGCCGGGCTCGCGAACACCGGGGAGCTGTTTTTT CASRGLAGLANTGELFF
14 - TRBJ1-1 TRBV7-2 - TGTGCCAGCAGTCCGGGGGTTTTAGGGGATGAAGCTTTCTTT CASSPGVLGDEAFF
16 - TRBJ2-1 TRBV4-3 once TGCGCCAGCAGCCAAGTCAGGAGGAGGGCCAGTAATGAGCAGTTCTTC CASSQVRRRASNEQFF
16 TRBD2 TRBJ2-2 TRBV7-8 - TGTGCCAGCCCGAAACTGGCGGGAGAGAACACCGGGGAGCTGTTTTTT CASPKLAGENTGELFF
15 - TRBJ2-3 TRBV6-1 - TGTGCCAGCAGTATGTGGGAGTCTAGCACAGATACGCAGTATTTT CASSMWESSTDTQYF
14 TRBD1 TRBJ1-1 TRBV9 - TGTGCCAGCAGCGTAGGAGGGGGCGGCAATGAAGCTTTCTTT CASSVGGGGNEAFF
11 - TRBJ2-7 TRBV30 once TGTGCCTGGATTTCGTCCTACGAGCAGTACTTC CAWISSYEQYF
15 - TRBJ1-5 TRBV27 - TGTGCCAGCAGTTTCACAGGGAGCAGCAATCAGCCCCAGCATTTT CASSFTGSSNQPQHF
15 TRBD1 TRBJ2-7 TRBV5-4 once TGTGCCAGCAGCTTGGCGCCGGACAGGGGAGGAGAGCAGTACTTC CASSLAPDRGGEQYF
14 - TRBJ1-1 TRBV6-4 - TGTGCCAGCAGTGACTCGGGAGGGACCACTGAAGCTTTCTTT CASSDSGGTTEAFF
17 TRBD2 TRBJ2-4 TRBV9 - TGTGCCAGCAGCGTAGTAGTAGCGGGAGGGTACAAAAACATTCAGTACTTC CASSVVVAGGYKNIQYF
14 TRBD1 TRBJ2-7 TRBV11-2 few TGTGCCAGCAGCTCGTGGGACAGCTCCTACGAGCAGTACTTC CASSSWDSSYEQYF
15 TRBD1 TRBJ2-7 TRBV7-8 - TGTGCCAGCAGCTTAGAGAGGGGACAGGACCGCGAGCAGTACTTC CASSLERGQDREQYF
14 - TRBJ1-2 TRBV27 - TGTGCCAGCAGTTTTTCAGGCCGGAACTATGGCTACACCTTC CASSFSGRNYGYTF
11 - TRBJ2-5 TRBV7-9 - TGTGCCAGCATCGACGGAGGGACCCAGTACTTC CASIDGGTQYF
13 TRBD1 TRBJ1-2 TRBV27 - TGTGCCAGCAGGACAGGGAACAACTATGGCTACACCTTC CASRTGNNYGYTF
19 TRBD1 TRBJ2-3 TRBV7-9 - TGTGCCAGCAGGCCCCCGCGCGTAGGAGGGACAGGGGGCGTAGATACGCAGTATTTT CASRPPRVGGTGGVDTQYF
16 TRBD2 TRBJ2-1 TRBV28 - TGTGCCAGCAGCCCTGGGACTAGCGGTTGGAACGGTGAGCAGTTCTTC CASSPGTSGWNGEQFF
15 TRBD1 TRBJ1-2 TRBV7-3 - TGTGCCAGCAGCTCCGGGACAGGGGACCTCTATGGCTACACCTTC CASSSGTGDLYGYTF
15 TRBD1 TRBJ2-1 TRBV30 - TGTGCCTGGAGCGGGGGACAGGGGATGCTTAATGAGCAGTTCTTC CAWSGGQGMLNEQFF
14 TRBD1 TRBJ1-4 TRBV6-6 - TGTGCCAGCAGAATCGGACAGGGCCGTGAAAAACTGTTTTTT CASRIGQGREKLFF
13 - TRBJ2-5 TRBV2 - TGTGCCAGCGGGACTGCCCCTCTCGGGACCCAGTACTTC CASGTAPLGTQYF
11 TRBD1 TRBJ2-7 TRBV5-1 - TGCGCCAGCAGCTGGGGACAGGAGCAGTACTTC CASSWGQEQYF
15 TRBD2 TRBJ2-7 TRBV7-9 - TGTGCCAGCAGCGTTCTAGCGGGCGGCTCCTACGAGCAGTACTTC CASSVLAGGSYEQYF
15 TRBD1 TRBJ2-1 TRBV11-2 - TGTGCCAGCAGCTTGACAGGGGGCGCGCCCAATGAGCAGTTCTTC CASSLTGGAPNEQFF
14 TRBD1 TRBJ2-7 TRBV27 - TGTGCCAGCAGTCGCGACAGGGGCTCCTACGAGCAGTACTTC CASSRDRGSYEQYF
15 - TRBJ1-3 TRBV4-1 - TGCGCCAGCAGCCTGCCGAGGAACACTGGAAACACCATATATTTT CASSLPRNTGNTIYF
18 - TRBJ1-2 TRBV4-1 - TGCGCCAGCAGCCAAGATCTACCCGACAGGCGAAGCAACTATGGCTACACCTTC CASSQDLPDRRSNYGYTF
16 TRBD2 TRBJ2-3 TRBV18 - TGTGCCAGCTCACCAGCGCTAGCGGGAGGGCCCGATACGCAGTATTTT CASSPALAGGPDTQYF
15 TRBD2 TRBJ2-5 TRBV5-6 - TGTGCCAGCAGTCCCGCGACTAGCGGACAAGAGACCCAGTACTTC CASSPATSGQETQYF
17 TRBD2 TRBJ2-1 TRBV19 - TGTGCCAGTAGTATATGGACTAGCGGGAGTGTGTACAATGAGCAGTTCTTC CASSIWTSGSVYNEQFF
15 TRBD2 TRBJ2-7 TRBV10-1 - TGCGCCAGCAGCCTACTAGCGGGATGTTTCTACGAGCAGTACTTC CASSLLAGCFYEQYF
16 TRBD1 TRBJ1-1 TRBV12-5 few TGTGCTAGTGGTTTGGTATTGGACAGGGGAAACACTGAAGCTTTCTTT CASGLVLDRGNTEAFF
14 - TRBJ2-7 TRBV27 - TGTGCCAGCAGTTTCCGGGACACATCGGACGAGCAGTACTTC CASSFRDTSDEQYF
14 - TRBJ1-1 TRBV30 - TGTGCCTGGAGTGTTTTCAGCGGAGTTACTGAAGCTTTCTTT CAWSVFSGVTEAFF
15 TRBD1 TRBJ2-7 TRBV27 - TGTGCCAGCAGGCCTACAGGGGCCCATATCGGCGAGCAGTACTTC CASRPTGAHIGEQYF
14 TRBD2 TRBJ2-1 TRBV28 - TGTGCCGGCCGGAAGCGGGAGGGCTACAATGAGCAGTTCTTC CAGRKREGYNEQFF
13 - TRBJ1-1 TRBV4-2 - TGTGCCAGCAGCCAAGCGGGGAACACTGAAGCTTTCTTT CASSQAGNTEAFF
15 - TRBJ1-5 TRBV2 - TGTGCCAGCACCCAGGGTCGCTACAGCAATCAGCCCCAGCATTTT CASTQGRYSNQPQHF
16 TRBD2 TRBJ2-3 TRBV7-9 - TGTGCCAGCAGCTCTAGACTAGCGGGCGTTACAGATACGCAGTATTTT CASSSRLAGVTDTQYF